This T cell receptor beta chain was found in a study of T cells after somatic rescue of genetic block. Here immunoSEQ multiplex PCR was the method, and the copy in TCRdb shows in-frame clones only, minus some. Among tens of thousands of clones listed, about 90% were seen once. The sequencing input was peripheral blood mononuclear cells (PBMCs). The TCR was taken from a man in his forties or fifties.

This CDR3 is CASSSSDRADYEQYF. CDR3 in DNA: TGTGCCAGCAGCAGTTCCGACAGGGCCGACTACGAGCAGTACTTC. The chain recombines TRBV11-2 with TRBJ2-5, with 7 bases that match TRBD1. Judging by the DNA end, TRBJ2-7 fits better; the J call may be wrong. This CDR3 contains 15 residues. The V gene's germline CDR1 is SGHAT and CDR2 FQNNGV.